The rows below give T cell receptor beta chains drawn from one sample of a study of T cell repertoires in Merkel cell carcinoma. TCRdb's copy holds only in-frame clones and misses some; the assay was immunoSEQ multiplex PCR. This sample has about 15,000 clones, with 76% found just once. The sample consisted of tumor tissue. The receptors originated from an adult with Merkel cell carcinoma. Each CDR3 is given with its conserved first and last residue.

v_gene,j_gene,CDR3aa
TRBV29-1,TRBJ1-2,CSVEDRAGNYGYTF
TRBV29-1,TRBJ2-1,CSVPLNSYNEQFF
TRBV4-1,TRBJ1-2,CASSPGQHYGYTF
TRBV18,TRBJ2-7,CASSPTGGSSYEQYF
TRBV5-1,TRBJ2-3,CASSFYRGGTDTQYF
TRBV7-2,TRBJ1-2,CASSLVGLANYGYTF
TRBV9,TRBJ2-1,CASSVRGGDGEQFF
TRBV7-9,TRBJ2-1,CASSLEYLAGSPSGEQFF
TRBV2,TRBJ1-3,CASSDDQSSGNTIYF
TRBV27,TRBJ2-1,CASRTLAGAGEQFF
TRBV5-4,TRBJ1-1,CASSLRNTEAFF
TRBV18,TRBJ1-3,CASSPPGGPGNTIYF
TRBV27,TRBJ2-1,CASSDSSSSYNEQFF
TRBV9,TRBJ1-2,CASSPLGQSNYGYTF
TRBV10-3,TRBJ2-3,CAISTPPSTDTQYF
TRBV24-1,TRBJ1-2,CATSGRSNGYTF
TRBV11-1,TRBJ2-4,CASSFEGGLGNIQYF
TRBV24-1,TRBJ2-5,CATSDGTSVEETQYF
TRBV15,TRBJ1-3,CATSTLPRAGDTIYF
TRBV5-1,TRBJ2-1,CASSLIPGLAGGRSSTNEQFF
TRBV6-5,TRBJ2-2,CASSTGQGTGELFF
TRBV5-1,TRBJ2-1,CASSLEGLAGGFSSYNEQFF
TRBV10-3,TRBJ1-1,CAITDRRGGDSEAFF
TRBV5-1,TRBJ2-3,CASSMGLAGVGRTDTQYF
TRBV13,TRBJ2-7,CASSPRGGNSGSYEQYF
TRBV10-3,TRBJ1-3,CAISESTYFLF
TRBV5-4,TRBJ1-4,CASSLGGATNEKLFF